Listed here are 27 T cell receptor beta chains from one sample, sequenced in a study of T-cell reconstitution after alpha-beta-depleted transplantation in children. The library targeted TCRbeta and was prepared with unique molecular identifiers. TCRdb re-analysed the PCR reads in MiXCR, keeping a single row per CDR3 protein. Of about 350,000 distinct CDR3 sequences listed, less than 15% are singletons. Sequencing used PBMCs, obtained from the stem cell graft. The receptor set was obtained from a human donor who donated a stem cell graft to a child with Fanconi anemia.

Ten or more counts support this clonotype. The chain recombines TRBV15 with TRBJ2-1, with D maybe TRBD2 (5 bases). The CDR3 covers 15 residues. Germline loops: CDR1 LNHNV, CDR2 YYDKDF (reference sequence). Trimming took off 4 bases at V and 3 bases at J, with 13 bases between the two ends. The CDR3 DNA follows: TGTGCCACCAGCATGGGGAGAGCCCACTACAATGAGCAGTTCTTC. As protein: CATSMGRAHYNEQFF.

This rearrangement joins TRBV4-2 to TRBJ1-1, with TRBD1 matching 8 bases. Per the germline V gene, CDR1 is LGHNA and CDR2 is YNFKEQ. The CDR3 is 16 residues long. The V and J ends lost 3 bases and 0 bases, in that order; junction bases with no gene match: 6. The CDR3 protein is CASSHGQGRLNTEAFF. CDR3 sequence (DNA): TGTGCCAGCAGCCACGGACAGGGACGGTTGAACACTGAAGCTTTCTTT.

The count of this clonotype is one. The chain is built from TRBV5-5 and TRBJ1-5, with D perhaps TRBD1 (5 bases). CDR3 size: 15 residues. Germline assignment: CDR1 SGHKS and CDR2 YYEKEE (reference sequence). V lost 4 bases and J lost 0, with 11 bases in between. Here the CDR3 DNA reads TGTGCCAGCAGCAGAGGGGACGTTAGCAATCAGCCCCAGCATTTT. It codes for CASSRGDVSNQPQHF.

V and J are TRBV30 and TRBJ1-1, with 7 positions matching TRBD1. The CDR3 sequence is 13 residues long. V lost 1 base, J lost 4 bases, and 3 bases stayed unmatched. Germline V lookup: CDR1 GTSNPN, CDR2 SVGIG (reference sequence). The CDR3 DNA reads TGTGCCTGGAGTGAGGGACAGCGCACTGAAGCTTTCTTT. Its protein product is CAWSEGQRTEAFF.

This clonotype has a count of ten or more. This chain joins TRBV20-1 and TRBJ2-7, with 7 bases that match TRBD1. Germline CDR1 reads DFQATT; CDR2 reads SNEGSKA (reference sequence). Trimming removed 5 bases from V and 1 base from J; junction bases left unmatched: 2. CDR3 size: 12 residues. For the CDR3, the DNA is TGCAGTGCTCACAGGGGATCCTACGAGCAGTACGTC. Protein product: CSAHRGSYEQYV.

J is TRBJ2-7 and V is TRBV7-6; TRBD1 agrees at 9 bases. The V gene's germline CDR1 is SGHVS and CDR2 FNYEAQ. Trimming removed 4 bases from V and 0 bases from J; junction bases left unmatched: 4. CDR3 length equals 15 residues. The CDR3 DNA follows: TGTGCCAGCAGCTCGACAGGGGGATTCTCCTACGAGCAGTACTTC. Residues: CASSSTGGFSYEQYF.

This clonotype was detected a few times. The chain couples TRBV6-2 or TRBV6-3 to TRBJ2-3; TRBD2 matches 7 bases. This CDR3 spans 14 amino acids. The ends lost 4 bases at V and 4 bases at J; junction bases unmatched: 5. CDR1 MNHEY and CDR2 SVGEGT come from the germline V gene. As DNA, the CDR3 is TGTGCCAGCAGTTGGGCTAGCGGCGCAGATACGCAGTATTTT. It translates to CASSWASGADTQYF.

Written as DNA, the CDR3 is TGTGCCAGCAGCGCATTACGACAGGGGGGAGGGATCGAGCAGTTCTTC. Protein product: CASSALRQGGGIEQFF. The chain joins TRBV9 to TRBJ2-1, with TRBD1 matching over 9 bases. The ends lost 3 bases at V and 10 bases at J; junction bases unmatched: 14. Looked up from germline, CDR1 is SGDLS and CDR2 is YYNGEE. The CDR3 is 16 residues long.

The gene calls are TRBV5-1 and TRBJ1-1; possibly TRBD1 for D (6 bases). Germline CDR1 reads SGHRS; CDR2 reads YFSETQ. CDR3 length: 14 amino acids. V was pared by 7 bases and J by 8 bases, with 21 bases between. The CDR3 sequence is CASESQGSGREAFF. DNA of the CDR3: TGCGCCAGCGAGTCTCAGGGGTCTGGCCGGGAAGCTTTCTTT.

This clonotype came up a few times. The chain couples TRBV12-3 or TRBV12-4 to TRBJ1-4; possibly TRBD1 for D (5 bases). The length of the CDR3 is 14 residues. V was clipped by 5 bases and J by 1 base, with 8 bases between them. The CDR3 DNA reads TGTGCCAGCAGTCGACAGTTAACTAATGAAAAACTGTTTTTT. This sequence encodes CASSRQLTNEKLFF.

The V call is TRBV11-2, the J call TRBJ2-4, with D unresolved. There are 11 residues in the CDR3. V lost 5 bases, J lost 4 bases, and 3 bases lay in between. Germline CDR1 SGHAT, CDR2 FQNNGV. This CDR3 reads CASSQKNIQYF. The CDR3, as DNA: TGTGCCAGCAGCCAGAAAAACATTCAGTACTTC.

This clonotype came up a few times. The chain recombines TRBV20-1 with TRBJ1-1; D is unclear. The germline gives CDR1 DFQATT, CDR2 SNEGSKA (reference sequence). There are 11 residues in the CDR3. V gave up 7 bases and J gave up 4 bases, with 10 bases separating them. The CDR3: CSGLTGTEAFF. CDR3 nucleotide sequence: TGCAGTGGTCTTACGGGCACTGAAGCTTTCTTT.

The V and J genes are TRBV10-3 and TRBJ1-1, with D uncertain. Per the germline V gene, CDR1 is ENHRY and CDR2 is SYGVKD. This CDR3 is built from 12 residues. V lost 6 bases, J lost 4 bases, and 9 bases lay in between. The CDR3 here is CAISPTVTEAFF. The CDR3, as DNA: TGTGCCATCAGCCCCACCGTCACTGAAGCTTTCTTT.

This clonotype was picked up a small number of times. At one end, the junction sequence differs from germline, possibly due to a read error. The CDR3 DNA follows: TGTGCCAGCAGCCAGGACAGTTCGAAGACCGGGGAGCTGTTTTTT. Its protein is CASSQDSSKTGELFF. J is TRBJ2-2 and V is TRBV4-2; maybe TRBD1 (6 bases). The CDR3 is 15 residues long. Germline V gene lookup returns CDR1 LGHNA and CDR2 YNFKEQ.

This clonotype has ten or more counts. The V call is TRBV28, the J call TRBJ1-1, with TRBD1 identical over 8 bases. The CDR3 spans 15 residues. V lost 3 bases and J lost 6; bases outside the gene matches: 9. The germline V gene has CDR1 MDHEN and CDR2 SYDVKM. In DNA form, the CDR3 reads TGTGCCAGCAGTTTCTTTAGGACAGGGTCGTCTGAAGCTTTCTTT. It encodes CASSFFRTGSSEAFF.

In this sample, this clonotype turned up a few times. The chain couples TRBV5-1 to TRBJ1-1; 7 bases fit TRBD1. V shed 10 bases, J shed 1 base, and the junction held 10 bases outside the gene matches. From germline, CDR1 is SGHRS and CDR2 YFSETQ. CDR3 length equals 14 residues. The CDR3 region is CASLAGTANTEAFF. The CDR3 nucleotides are TGCGCCTCTTTAGCCGGGACAGCGAACACTGAAGCTTTCTTT. Full variable domain (rest looked up from reference TRBV5-1 and TRBJ1-1): KAGVTQTPRYLIKTRGQQVTLSCSPISGHRSVSWYQQTPGQGLQFLFEYFSETQRNKGNFPGRFSGRQFSNSRSEMNVSTLELGDSALYLCASLAGTANTEAFFGQGTRLTVV.

This chain uses TRBV12-3 or TRBV12-4 with TRBJ1-3; TRBD1 might be the D (5 bases). Between the trimmed V and J ends, which lost 2 bases and 5 bases, there was a span of 10 bases. CDR3 length: 14 residues. The CDR3 region is CASSLSGIRNTIYF. Written as DNA, the CDR3 is TGTGCCAGCAGTTTATCAGGGATAAGAAACACCATATATTTT.

This clonotype was counted only a few times. The genes are TRBV7-9 and TRBJ2-5; D uncertain. The germline CDR1 and CDR2 sequences are SEHNR and FQNEAQ (reference sequence). V shed 3 bases and J shed 5 bases, with 13 bases lying between them. The CDR3 length is 14 residues. CDR3 sequence: CASSFGNGYETQYF. DNA for the CDR3: TGTGCCAGCAGCTTTGGTAACGGTTACGAGACCCAGTACTTC.

This chain links TRBV5-5 with TRBJ2-3; D possibly corresponds to TRBD1 (6 bases). Germline V gene sequence: CDR1 SGHKS, CDR2 YYEKEE (reference sequence). Trimming took off 3 bases at V and 4 bases at J, with 15 bases between the two ends. The CDR3 loop spans 15 amino acids. This chain's CDR3 is CASSSPDRSPDTQYF. The CDR3 DNA follows: TGTGCCAGCAGCTCTCCTGACAGGAGCCCAGATACGCAGTATTTT. The complete variable domain, with remaining parts taken from reference TRBV5-5 and TRBJ2-3, reads DAGVTQSPTHLIKTRGQQVTLRCSPISGHKSVSWYQQVLGQGPQFIFQYYEKEERGRGNFPDRFSARQFPNYSSELNVNALLLGDSALYLCASSSPDRSPDTQYFGPGTRLTVL.

This rearrangement joins TRBV12-3 or TRBV12-4 to TRBJ2-4; a weak D match, TRBD1 (5 bases). V gave up 7 bases and J gave up 0 bases, with 10 bases separating them. The CDR3 has 14 residues. The CDR3 loop reads CASTPDTAKNIQYF. DNA of the CDR3: TGTGCCAGCACCCCGGACACAGCCAAAAACATTCAGTACTTC.

The chain carries TRBV12-3 or TRBV12-4 and TRBJ1-6, with D perhaps TRBD1 (6 bases). V was cut by 7 bases and J by 2 bases, with 12 bases left in between. CDR3 length: 15 residues. The CDR3 protein is CASNTGITYNSPLHF. The CDR3 DNA reads as TGTGCCAGCAATACAGGGATCACCTATAATTCACCCCTCCACTTT.

J is TRBJ2-2 and V is TRBV7-2, with 9 bases that match TRBD2. CDR1 and CDR2 (germline): SGHTA, FQGNSA. The J segment lost 5 bases and the V segment lost 8 bases, leaving 9 bases of the junction unmatched. The CDR3 spans 15 residues. The CDR3 region is CASGGVAGDTGELFF. The CDR3 nucleotides read TGTGCCAGCGGGGGGGTAGCGGGGGATACCGGGGAGCTGTTTTTT.

This clonotype was observed a few times. V and J are TRBV5-1 and TRBJ1-4; D is possibly TRBD1 (6 bases). Trimming stripped 1 base from V and 0 bases from J, with 10 bases between. There are 16 residues in the CDR3. Germline CDR1 reads SGHRS; CDR2 reads YFSETQ. Here the CDR3 DNA reads TGCGCCAGCAGCTTGAACCCAGGGGCAACTAATGAAAAACTGTTTTTT. This translates into CASSLNPGATNEKLFF.

This clonotype has only a few counts. CDR3 DNA sequence: TGCGCCAGCAGTCTCGGATTAAGGACAGGGAGGAGAGCGAGCTCCTACAATGAGCAGTTCTTC. It specifies CASSLGLRTGRRASSYNEQFF. The chain has TRBV5-1 and TRBJ2-1; 8 bases align to TRBD1. V was pared by 5 bases and J by 0 bases, with 22 bases of the junction left unmatched. The CDR3 contains 21 residues. Germline V gene lookup returns CDR1 SGHRS and CDR2 YFSETQ.

The genes are TRBV2 and TRBJ1-1, with TRBD1 matching over 7 bases. Germline V gives CDR1 SNHLY, CDR2 FYNNEI. This CDR3 has 13 residues. Germline trimming cut 10 bases from V and 9 bases from J; bases unmatched to any gene: 14. The CDR3 region is CATMTGRVSQAFF. The CDR3 coding sequence is TGTGCCACCATGACAGGGAGGGTGAGCCAAGCTTTCTTT.

The V call is TRBV10-3, the J call TRBJ2-3; D may be TRBD1 (6 bases). Germline loops: CDR1 ENHRY, CDR2 SYGVKD. There are 14 residues in the CDR3. The V end lost 3 bases, the J end lost 6 bases, and 13 bases lay between the germline ends. The CDR3: CAISEQGGWDTQYF. The CDR3 nucleotides are TGTGCCATCAGTGAACAAGGGGGTTGGGATACGCAGTATTTT.

V and J are TRBV4-2 and TRBJ1-2; unclear D gene. V lost 0 bases and J 4 bases, leaving 12 bases between the germline ends. The CDR3 consists of 15 residues. The V gene's germline CDR1 is LGHNA and CDR2 YNFKEQ. CDR3 sequence (DNA): TGTGCCAGCAGCCAAGATCTCCTAGCCATCTATGGCTACACCTTC. It yields the protein CASSQDLLAIYGYTF.